The 8 T cell receptor beta chains in this list originate from one sample, sequenced in a study of OX40 agonist ivuxolimab in advanced cancers. Clones were sequenced by immunoSEQ multiplex PCR, and TCRdb holds only the in-frame ones, with some missing. In the table there are 100,000 to 150,000 clones, 85% to 95% of which are singletons. The sample consisted of CD4+ or CD8+ T cells sorted from blood, taken in a trial of the OX40 agonist ivuxolimab. These TCRs come from an adult with an advanced solid tumor such as melanoma, head and neck, liver or kidney cancer.

The rearrangement links TRBV18 to TRBJ1-6, with no clear D. Germline V gene sequence: CDR1 KGHSH, CDR2 LQKENI. Trimming removed 2 bases from V and 7 bases from J, with 12 bases in between. CDR3 length: 15 amino acids. CDR3 nucleotide sequence: TGTGCCAGCTCACCAATTGCGACGGAGAATTCACCCCTCCACTTT. Protein: CASSPIATENSPLHF. Together with reference TRBV18 and TRBJ1-6, the CDR3 gives the full variable domain: NAGVMQNPRHLVRRRGQEARLRCSPMKGHSHVYWYRQLPEEGLKFMVYLQKENIIDESGMPKERFSAEFPKEGPSILRIQQVVRGDSAAYFCASSPIATENSPLHFGNGTRLTVT.

This chain connects TRBV7-2 to TRBJ2-5, with D perhaps TRBD1 (6 bases). CDR3 length: 14 residues. The germline V and J ends were trimmed by 5 bases and 4 bases, with 14 bases remaining between them. Germline CDR1 is SGHTA and CDR2 is FQGNSA. Here the CDR3 reads CASSTAGAGETQYF. The DNA of the CDR3 is TGTGCCAGCAGCACTGCAGGGGCGGGAGAGACCCAGTACTTC.

The genes are TRBV2 and TRBJ2-5, with TRBD1 as a possible D gene (5 bases). This CDR3 has 14 amino acids. The ends were cut back, 6 bases at V and 3 bases at J, with 14 bases in the middle. CDR1 is SNHLY and CDR2 is FYNNEI in the germline V gene. Here the CDR3 DNA reads TGTGCCAGCAGCCGCAATGAAGGGGAAGAGACCCAGTACTTC. Protein product: CASSRNEGEETQYF. Filled out from reference TRBV2 and TRBJ2-5, the complete variable domain reads EPEVTQTPSHQVTQMGQEVILRCVPISNHLYFYWYRQILGQKVEFLVSFYNNEISEKSEIFDDQFSVERPDGSNFTLKIRSTKLEDSAMYFCASSRNEGEETQYFGPGTRLLVL.

This clone was picked up one time. The chain has TRBV14 and TRBJ1-4; D gene uncertain. The length of the CDR3 is 16 residues. V lost 3 bases to trimming and J lost 0 bases, with 11 bases between them. Germline V gene sequence: CDR1 SGHDN, CDR2 FVKESK. CDR3 sequence: CASSQQRASTNEKLFF. Here the CDR3 DNA reads TGTGCCAGCAGCCAGCAAAGGGCGTCAACTAATGAAAAACTGTTTTTT.

The rearrangement uses TRBV30 and TRBJ2-6, with TRBD2 matching over 7 bases. V shed 0 bases, J shed 0 bases, and the junction held 11 bases outside the gene matches. This CDR3 spans 19 amino acids. The germline V gene has CDR1 GTSNPN and CDR2 SVGIG (reference sequence). CDR3 DNA: TGTGCCTGGAGTGTACGAAATAGCGGGTCCCTCTCTGGGGCCAACGTCCTGACTTTC. Its protein product is CAWSVRNSGSLSGANVLTF.

The chain uses TRBV15 and TRBJ2-1; D uncertain. The CDR3 covers 17 residues. CDR1 and CDR2 from the germline V gene are LNHNV and YYDKDF (reference sequence). Trimming shortened V by 5 bases and J by 9 bases, and 26 bases separated the two germline ends. CDR3 protein: CATSSLEPVFMKGEQFF. The CDR3 DNA follows: TGTGCCACCAGCTCTCTAGAGCCAGTTTTTATGAAGGGTGAGCAGTTCTTC.

The rearrangement links TRBV10-3 to TRBJ1-5; 9 nucleotides match TRBD1. The CDR3 is 14 residues long. The germline V gene encodes CDR1 ENHRY and CDR2 SYGVKD. V shed 4 bases and J 6 bases; nucleotides not matched to a gene: 4. DNA of the CDR3: TGTGCCATCAGTGGGACAGGGGATGTTCAGCCCCAGCATTTT. Protein sequence: CAISGTGDVQPQHF.

The chain carries TRBV25-1 and TRBJ1-4; TRBD1 might be the D (5 bases). CDR1 is MGHDK, CDR2 SYGVNS, per germline. The V end was cut by 6 bases, the J end by 7 bases, with 18 bases between. The length of the CDR3 is 15 residues. The CDR3 sequence: CASSAQGPPAEKLFF. CDR3 DNA: TGTGCCAGCAGCGCCCAGGGACCACCCGCTGAAAAACTGTTTTTT.